This TCR beta chain was profiled in a study of blood T cell repertoires in COVID-19. Overall study: T cells, B-cell-depleted T cells, or PBMCs supplied cDNA or gDNA.

Ages ranged from about 18 to 89 years, with residence in under 25 US areas. Clinical histories supplied by participants themselves formed the basis of cohort assignment. Two negative PCRs, clearance, or symptom resolution characterized the recovered Cohort 3 donors. Sequencing used immunoSEQ multiplex PCR; TCRdb keeps in-frame clones, though not all of them. The table records roughly 360,000 clones, 70% to 90% of them present only once. V was pared by 8 bases and J by 5 bases, with 18 bases between. From germline, CDR1 is MNHEY and CDR2 SVGAGI. This CDR3 is built from 14 residues. The receptor comes from a man aged 25-40 years who had recovered from COVID-19. Sequencing was performed on PBMCs or T cells enriched from blood (not recorded which). The rearrangement links TRBV6-5 to TRBJ1-1, with unresolved D. This CDR3 reads CASSRAPGVTEAFF. CDR3 bases: TGTGCCAGCTCCCGGGCCCCGGGAGTGACTGAAGCTTTCTTT.